This T cell receptor beta chain was profiled in a study of T cell changes during pregnancy in multiple sclerosis. Produced via immunoSEQ multiplex PCR; TCRdb's table is partial and in-frame only. The data hold 84,000 or so clones, with 94% observed a single time. Looked up from germline, CDR1 is SGHTA and CDR2 is FQGTGA. The CDR3 spans 12 residues. The V and J ends lost 2 bases and 6 bases respectively, with 4 bases between them. The V gene is TRBV7-3, the J gene TRBJ2-2, with D hard to call. The sequencing used peripheral blood, collected in the third trimester of pregnancy. This clonotype originated in a female donor with multiple sclerosis, enrolled in a pregnancy study. The chain's CDR3 is CASSLGPGELFF. The CDR3 coding sequence is TGTGCCAGCAGCTTAGGCCCCGGGGAGCTGTTTTTT.